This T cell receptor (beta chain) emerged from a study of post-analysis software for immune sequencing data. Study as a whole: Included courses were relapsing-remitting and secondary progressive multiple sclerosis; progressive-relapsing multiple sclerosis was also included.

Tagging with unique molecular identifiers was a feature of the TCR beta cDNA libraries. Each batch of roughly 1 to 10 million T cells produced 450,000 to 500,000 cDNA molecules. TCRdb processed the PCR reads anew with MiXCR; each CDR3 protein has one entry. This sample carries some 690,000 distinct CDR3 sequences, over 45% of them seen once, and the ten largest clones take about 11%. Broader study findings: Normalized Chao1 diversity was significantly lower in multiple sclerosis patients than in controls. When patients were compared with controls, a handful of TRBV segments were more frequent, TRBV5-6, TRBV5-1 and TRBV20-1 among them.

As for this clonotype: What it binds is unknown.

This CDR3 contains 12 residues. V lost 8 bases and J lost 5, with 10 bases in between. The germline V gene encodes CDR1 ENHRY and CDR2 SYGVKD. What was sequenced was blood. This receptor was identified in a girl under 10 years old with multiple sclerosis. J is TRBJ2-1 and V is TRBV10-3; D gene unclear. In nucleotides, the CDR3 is TGTGCCATCCAGGACGGGCACAATGAGCAGTTCTTC. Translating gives CAIQDGHNEQFF.